These T cell receptor beta chains were read from a single sample in a study of blood T cell repertoires in COVID-19. Profiling relied on immunoSEQ multiplex PCR, and the TCRdb table lists in-frame clones only, not all of them. This repertoire shows some 100,000 clones, 80% to 90% found once; its top ten account for roughly 2.5%. Sequencing was carried out using PBMCs or T cells enriched from blood (not recorded which). The receptors originated from a woman aged 50 to 60 who had recovered from COVID-19. CDR3s include the opening cysteine and the closing phenylalanine or tryptophan.

v_call	j_call	cdr3_aa
TRBV7-9	TRBJ2-7	CASSSQGYEQYF
TRBV5-8	TRBJ1-5	CASSFEGISNQPQHF
TRBV27	TRBJ1-2	CATQGTGDGYTF
TRBV5-1	TRBJ1-2	CASSPDDRRNYGYTF
TRBV6-5	TRBJ1-1	CASRKDSLNTEAFF
TRBV29-1	TRBJ1-1	CSVARGRVTEAFF
TRBV2	TRBJ2-7	CASSGTSGFYEQYF
TRBV6-2/TRBV6-3	TRBJ1-1	CASSYEHFPNTEAFF
TRBV11-1	TRBJ1-2	CASSSWAVGDYGYTF
TRBV19	TRBJ1-5	CASSIGDRGLQPQHF
TRBV5-4	TRBJ1-4	CASSSTGAAEKLFF
TRBV6-1	TRBJ2-7	CASSETRTSGLREQYF
TRBV28	TRBJ2-6	CASSFGGAGANVLTF
TRBV6-5	TRBJ2-1	CASSTRGLNEQFF
TRBV3-1/TRBV3-2	TRBJ2-5	CASGARGMETQYF
TRBV18	TRBJ2-1	CASVTGSSYNEQFF
TRBV29-1	TRBJ2-7	CSVDPGGGSDEQYF
TRBV7-3	TRBJ1-2	CASSPRLNPAHNYGYTF
TRBV10-3	TRBJ2-2	CAIMPSGGATGELFF
TRBV28	TRBJ1-1	CASSEQGDTEAFF
TRBV5-1	TRBJ2-2	CASSQGELELFF
TRBV10-3	TRBJ1-4	CAISRGEDEKLFF
TRBV18	TRBJ1-4	CASSAKQGTNEKLFF
TRBV7-3	TRBJ2-1	CASRLVAGGPDEQFF
TRBV3-1/TRBV3-2	TRBJ2-2	CASSPSLTRGAGELFF
TRBV3-1/TRBV3-2	TRBJ2-3	CASSQVQAGEIDTQYF
TRBV28	TRBJ1-5	CASSQFTWSRDNQPQHF
TRBV18	TRBJ2-3	CASSGQNTDTQYF
TRBV29-1	TRBJ1-4	CSVTRGTNEKLFF
TRBV6-5	TRBJ1-1	CASSYQGAMGQAEAFF
TRBV24-1	TRBJ2-3	CATSAPGSTDTQYF
TRBV27	TRBJ2-3	CAAGRVTDTQYF
TRBV19	TRBJ1-2	CASGDFAGYTF
TRBV24-1	TRBJ2-3	CATSDRAGAGTDTQYF
TRBV6-4	TRBJ1-6	CASSDGGQGHNSPLHF
TRBV18	TRBJ1-5	CASSPGGEPQHF
TRBV28	TRBJ1-6	CASSPQTTGTLGF
TRBV19	TRBJ2-5	CASSFAAGILETQYF
TRBV5-1	TRBJ1-6	CASSLWDSTSYNSPLHF
TRBV24-1	TRBJ1-5	CATSEEGSNQPQHF
TRBV2	TRBJ1-5	CASRGQQNSNQPQHF
TRBV6-5	TRBJ2-3	CASSPTSGAYTQYF
TRBV5-1	TRBJ2-7	CASSETGEQYF